What follows are 11 T cell receptor beta chains derived from one specimen sequenced in a study of monozygotic twins with inflammatory bowel disease. For each CDR3 protein, TCRdb gives one entry from its re-call of the 5' RACE reads, without DNA. This repertoire includes approximately 380,000 distinct CDR3 sequences. Sequences were obtained from blood. Receptors were obtained from a human donor with ulcerative colitis or Crohn's disease, or a healthy co-twin of an affected twin (not recorded which).

V usage is TRBV5-1 and J usage is TRBJ1-1. The CDR3 length is 14 residues. Germline CDR1 SGHRS, CDR2 YFSETQ. CDR3: CAIRVQQMNTEAFF.

The V call is TRBV20-1, the J call TRBJ2-7; TCRdb indicates TRBD1, and absent DNA this call remains unverified. CDR1 and CDR2 (germline): DFQATT, SNEGSKA (reference sequence). CDR3 length: 15 amino acids. This chain's CDR3 is CSAREEGAGFYEQYF.

The rearrangement links TRBV5-1 to TRBJ2-7. Germline V CDR1 and CDR2: SGHRS, YFSETQ. This CDR3 is 13 amino acids long. The CDR3: CASSFDGIYEQYF.

The chain has TRBV12-3 or TRBV12-4 and TRBJ2-7; lacking DNA, the TRBD1 call made by TCRdb goes unchecked. CDR3 length: 14 residues. CDR3 in amino acids: CASSLVGTAQEQYF.

V gene TRBV19 combines with J gene TRBJ1-2; TCRdb outputs TRBD1, but without DNA this stays unchecked. Germline CDR1 is LNHDA and CDR2 is SQIVND (reference sequence). CDR3 length equals 17 residues. The CDR3: CASSVNFGPGQGSGYTF.

The V gene is TRBV29-1, the J gene TRBJ2-5. Germline-derived CDR1 and CDR2 are SQVTM and ANQGSEA. The CDR3 contains 12 residues. The CDR3 region is CSVGTNQETQYF.

This chain uses TRBV25-1 with TRBJ2-7; TCRdb's D call of TRBD1 is untestable without DNA. In germline, CDR1 is MGHDK, CDR2 SYGVNS. The CDR3 consists of 12 residues. The CDR3 loop reads CASSPMGQGVYF.

The rearrangement uses TRBV4-2 and TRBJ1-1; with no DNA, the TCRdb D assignment of TRBD1 cannot be verified. Looked up from germline, CDR1 is LGHNA and CDR2 is YNFKEQ. There are 18 residues in the CDR3. The CDR3: CASSQGGSRSSLDTEAFF.

V and J are TRBV25-1 and TRBJ2-1. The germline V gene has CDR1 MGHDK and CDR2 SYGVNS. This CDR3 has 16 amino acids. The CDR3 loop reads CASSELERQTYNEQFF.

The CDR3 loop reads CATSDPNPAEQFF. The chain carries TRBV24-1 and TRBJ2-1; TCRdb gives TRBD1 as the D gene, but with no DNA this cannot be confirmed. Germline-derived CDR1 and CDR2 are KGHDR and SFDVKD. The CDR3 extends over 13 amino acids.

The genes are TRBV4-3 and TRBJ1-1; without DNA, the TCRdb call of TRBD1 cannot be checked. CDR1 and CDR2 (germline): LGHNA, YSLEER. This CDR3 spans 18 amino acids. The CDR3 sequence is CASSQKGNRAGMNTEAFF.